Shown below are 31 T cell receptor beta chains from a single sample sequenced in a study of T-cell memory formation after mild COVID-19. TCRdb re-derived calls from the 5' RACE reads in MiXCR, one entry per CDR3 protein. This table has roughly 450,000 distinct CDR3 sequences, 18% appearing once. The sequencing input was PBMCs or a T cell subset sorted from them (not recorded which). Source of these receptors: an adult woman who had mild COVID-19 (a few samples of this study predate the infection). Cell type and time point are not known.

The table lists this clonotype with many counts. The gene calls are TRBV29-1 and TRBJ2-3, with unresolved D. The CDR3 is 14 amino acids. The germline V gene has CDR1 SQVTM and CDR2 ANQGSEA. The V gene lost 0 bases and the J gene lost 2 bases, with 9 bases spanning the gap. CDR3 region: CSVEERADTDTQYF. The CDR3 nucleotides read TGCAGCGTTGAAGAACGGGCCGACACAGATACGCAGTATTTT.

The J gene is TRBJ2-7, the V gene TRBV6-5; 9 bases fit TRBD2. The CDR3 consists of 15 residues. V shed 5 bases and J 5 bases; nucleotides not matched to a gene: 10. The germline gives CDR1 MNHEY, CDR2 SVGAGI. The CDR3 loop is CASSPSAGGVNEQYF. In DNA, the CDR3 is TGTGCCAGCAGTCCTTCGGCGGGAGGGGTAAACGAGCAGTACTTC.

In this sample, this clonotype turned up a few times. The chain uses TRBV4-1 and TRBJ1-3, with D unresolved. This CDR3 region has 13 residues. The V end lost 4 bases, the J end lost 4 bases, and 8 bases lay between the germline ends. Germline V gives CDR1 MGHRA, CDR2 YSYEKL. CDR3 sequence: CASSLQGGNTIYF. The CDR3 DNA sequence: TGCGCCAGCAGCCTTCAAGGCGGAAACACCATATATTTT.

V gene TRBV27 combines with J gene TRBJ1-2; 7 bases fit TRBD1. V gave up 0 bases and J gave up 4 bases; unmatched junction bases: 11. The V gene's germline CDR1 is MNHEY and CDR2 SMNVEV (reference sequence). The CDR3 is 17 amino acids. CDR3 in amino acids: CASSLSRAGGMAYGYTF. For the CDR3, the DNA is TGTGCCAGCAGTTTATCGAGGGCAGGGGGGATGGCCTATGGCTACACCTTC.

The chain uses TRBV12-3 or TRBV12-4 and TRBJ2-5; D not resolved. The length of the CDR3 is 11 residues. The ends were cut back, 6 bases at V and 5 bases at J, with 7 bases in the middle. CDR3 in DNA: TGTGCCAGCAGATCTGGGGAGACCCAGTACTTC. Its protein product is CASRSGETQYF.

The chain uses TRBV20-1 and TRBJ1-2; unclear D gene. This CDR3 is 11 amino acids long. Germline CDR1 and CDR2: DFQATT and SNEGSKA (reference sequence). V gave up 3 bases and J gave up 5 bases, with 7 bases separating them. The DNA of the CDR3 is TGCAGTGCTAGTTCGGGATATGGCTACACCTTC. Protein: CSASSGYGYTF.

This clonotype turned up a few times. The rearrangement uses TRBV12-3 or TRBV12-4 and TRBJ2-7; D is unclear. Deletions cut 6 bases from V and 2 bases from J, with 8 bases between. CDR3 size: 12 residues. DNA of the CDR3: TGTGCCAGCAGCCCTAACGCCTACGAGCAGTACTTC. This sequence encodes CASSPNAYEQYF.

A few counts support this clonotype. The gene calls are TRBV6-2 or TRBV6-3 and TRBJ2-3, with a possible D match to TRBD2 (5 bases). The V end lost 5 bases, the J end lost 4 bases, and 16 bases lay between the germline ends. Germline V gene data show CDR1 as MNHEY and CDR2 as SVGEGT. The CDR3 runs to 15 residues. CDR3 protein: CASSTRAVRPDTQYF. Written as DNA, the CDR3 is TGTGCCAGCAGTACGAGAGCGGTCCGCCCAGATACGCAGTATTTT.

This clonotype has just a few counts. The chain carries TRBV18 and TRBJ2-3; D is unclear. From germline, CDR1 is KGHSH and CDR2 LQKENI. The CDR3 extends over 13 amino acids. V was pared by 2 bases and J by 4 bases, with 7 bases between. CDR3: CASSPGFPDTQYF. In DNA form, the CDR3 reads TGTGCCAGCTCACCAGGGTTCCCAGATACGCAGTATTTT. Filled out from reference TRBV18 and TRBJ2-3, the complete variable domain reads NAGVMQNPRHLVRRRGQEARLRCSPMKGHSHVYWYRQLPEEGLKFMVYLQKENIIDESGMPKERFSAEFPKEGPSILRIQQVVRGDSAAYFCASSPGFPDTQYFGPGTRLTVL.

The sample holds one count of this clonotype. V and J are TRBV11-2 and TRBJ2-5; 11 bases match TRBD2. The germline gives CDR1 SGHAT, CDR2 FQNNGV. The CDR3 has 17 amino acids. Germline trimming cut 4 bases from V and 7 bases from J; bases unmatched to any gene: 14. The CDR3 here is CASSSLSGGALWGTQYF. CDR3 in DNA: TGTGCCAGCAGCTCCCTTAGCGGGGGGGCTCTGTGGGGGACCCAGTACTTC.

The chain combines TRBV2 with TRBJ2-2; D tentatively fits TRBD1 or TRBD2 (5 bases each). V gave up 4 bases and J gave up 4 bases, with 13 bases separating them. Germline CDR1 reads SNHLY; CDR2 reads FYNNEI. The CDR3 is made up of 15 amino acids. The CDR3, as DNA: TGTGCCAGCAGTGTTATCCCGGGACCCACCGGGGAGCTGTTTTTT. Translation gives CASSVIPGPTGELFF.

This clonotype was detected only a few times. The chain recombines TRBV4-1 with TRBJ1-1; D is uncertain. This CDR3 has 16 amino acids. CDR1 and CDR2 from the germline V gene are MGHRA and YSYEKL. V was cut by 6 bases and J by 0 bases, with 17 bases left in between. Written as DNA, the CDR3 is TGCGCCAGCAGTACCGACCGTAGATCCATGAACACTGAAGCTTTCTTT. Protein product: CASSTDRRSMNTEAFF.

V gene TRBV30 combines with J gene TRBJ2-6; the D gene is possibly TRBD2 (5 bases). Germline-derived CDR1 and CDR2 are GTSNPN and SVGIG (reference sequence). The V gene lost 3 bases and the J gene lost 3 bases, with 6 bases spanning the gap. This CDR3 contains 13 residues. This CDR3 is CAWSRGGANVLTF. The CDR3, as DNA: TGTGCCTGGAGCCGGGGTGGGGCCAACGTCCTGACTTTC.

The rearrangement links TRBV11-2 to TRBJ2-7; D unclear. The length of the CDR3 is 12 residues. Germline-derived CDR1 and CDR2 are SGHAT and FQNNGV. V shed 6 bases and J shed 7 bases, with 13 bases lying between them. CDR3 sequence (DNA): TGTGCCAGCAGTCCTACCCGGTGGGAGCAGTACTTC. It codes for CASSPTRWEQYF.

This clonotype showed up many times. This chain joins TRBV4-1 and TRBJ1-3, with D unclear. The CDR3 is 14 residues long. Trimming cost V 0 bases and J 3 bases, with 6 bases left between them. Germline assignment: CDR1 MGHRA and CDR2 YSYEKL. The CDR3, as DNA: TGCGCCAGCAGCCAAGAAGGGAGTGGAAACACCATATATTTT. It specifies CASSQEGSGNTIYF.

The CDR3 sequence is CASSIGLAGHGYTF. The CDR3 bases are TGTGCCAGTAGTATAGGGTTGGCAGGGCACGGCTACACCTTC. The J gene is TRBJ1-2, the V gene TRBV19; tentative D call: TRBD1 (5 bases). The CDR3 runs 14 residues. Trimming removed 1 base from V and 8 bases from J, with 14 bases in between. Germline CDR1 LNHDA, CDR2 SQIVND (reference sequence).

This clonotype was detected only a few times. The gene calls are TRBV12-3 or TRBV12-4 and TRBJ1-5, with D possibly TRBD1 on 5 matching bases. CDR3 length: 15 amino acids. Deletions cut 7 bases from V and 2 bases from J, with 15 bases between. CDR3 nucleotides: TGTGCCAGCAAGAAGATGGGGCTAGGCAATCAGCCCCAGCATTTT. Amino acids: CASKKMGLGNQPQHF.

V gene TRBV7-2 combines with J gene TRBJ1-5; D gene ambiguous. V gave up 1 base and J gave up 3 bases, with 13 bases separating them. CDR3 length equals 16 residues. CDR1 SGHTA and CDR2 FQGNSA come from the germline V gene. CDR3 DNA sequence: TGTGCCAGCAGCTTAGTTGGACCTTCGCCCAATCAGCCCCAGCATTTT. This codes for CASSLVGPSPNQPQHF.

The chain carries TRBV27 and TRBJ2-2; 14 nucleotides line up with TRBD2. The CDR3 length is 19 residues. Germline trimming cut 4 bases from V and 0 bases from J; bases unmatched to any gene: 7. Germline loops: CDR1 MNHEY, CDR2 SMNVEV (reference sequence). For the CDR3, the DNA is TGTGCCAGCAGTTCTTGGACTAGCGGGGGGCCCTCGAACACCGGGGAGCTGTTTTTT. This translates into CASSSWTSGGPSNTGELFF.

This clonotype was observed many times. The CDR3 here is CASSTGAYEQYF. DNA of the CDR3: TGTGCCAGCTCGACAGGGGCCTACGAGCAGTACTTC. The chain carries TRBV18 and TRBJ2-7, with 8 bases fitting TRBD1. The CDR3 contains 12 residues. J gave up 2 bases and V 6 bases, and 0 bases lay outside the gene matches. CDR1 and CDR2 from the germline V gene are KGHSH and LQKENI.

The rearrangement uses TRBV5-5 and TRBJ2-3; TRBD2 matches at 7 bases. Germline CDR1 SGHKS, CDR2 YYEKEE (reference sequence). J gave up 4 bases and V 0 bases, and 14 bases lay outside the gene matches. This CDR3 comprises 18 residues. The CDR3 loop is CASSLAGVAGVGPDTQYF. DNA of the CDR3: TGTGCCAGCAGCTTGGCCGGGGTAGCGGGCGTGGGCCCAGATACGCAGTATTTT.

CDR3 sequence (DNA): TGTGCCAGCAGCGAGGGGGGCAGCTCCTACGAGCAGTACTTC. Its translation: CASSEGGSSYEQYF. This chain connects TRBV13 to TRBJ2-7; D may correspond to TRBD1 or TRBD2 (6 bases each). V shed 5 bases and J shed 0 bases, with 11 bases lying between them. Germline V gene data show CDR1 as PRHDT and CDR2 as FYEKMQ (reference sequence). The CDR3 sequence is 14 residues long. Using reference TRBV13 and TRBJ2-7 for the parts outside the CDR3, the full variable domain is AAGVIQSPRHLIKEKRETATLKCYPIPRHDTVYWYQQGPGQDPQFLISFYEKMQSDKGSIPDRFSAQQFSDYHSELNMSSLELGDSALYFCASSEGGSSYEQYFGPGTRLTVT.

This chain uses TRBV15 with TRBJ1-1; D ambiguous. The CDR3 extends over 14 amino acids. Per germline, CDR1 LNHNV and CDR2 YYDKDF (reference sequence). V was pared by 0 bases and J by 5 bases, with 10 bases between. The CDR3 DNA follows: TGTGCCACCAGCAGAGATTTGGATTCTACTGAAGCTTTCTTT. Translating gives CATSRDLDSTEAFF. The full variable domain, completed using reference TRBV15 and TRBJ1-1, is DAMVIQNPRYQVTQFGKPVTLSCSQTLNHNVMYWYQQKSSQAPKLLFHYYDKDFNNEADTPDNFQSRRPNTSFCFLDIRSPGLGDTAMYLCATSRDLDSTEAFFGQGTRLTVV.

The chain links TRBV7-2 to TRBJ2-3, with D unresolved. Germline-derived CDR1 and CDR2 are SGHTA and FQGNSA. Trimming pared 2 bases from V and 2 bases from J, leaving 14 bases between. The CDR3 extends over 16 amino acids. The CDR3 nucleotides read TGTGCCAGCAGCTTAATCACCCTAGGCCCCACAGATACGCAGTATTTT. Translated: CASSLITLGPTDTQYF.

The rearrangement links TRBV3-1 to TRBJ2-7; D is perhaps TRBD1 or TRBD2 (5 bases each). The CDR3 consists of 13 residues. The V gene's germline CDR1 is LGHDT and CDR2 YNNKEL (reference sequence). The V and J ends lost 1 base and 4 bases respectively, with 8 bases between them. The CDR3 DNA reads TGTGCCAGCAGCCAAGGGGACGGATACGAGCAGTACTTC. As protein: CASSQGDGYEQYF.

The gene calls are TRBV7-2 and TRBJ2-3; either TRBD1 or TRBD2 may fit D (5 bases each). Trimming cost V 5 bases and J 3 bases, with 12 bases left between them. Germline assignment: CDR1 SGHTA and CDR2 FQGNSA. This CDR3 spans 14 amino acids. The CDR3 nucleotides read TGTGCCAGCAGCCCACCCTGGGGGACAGATACGCAGTATTTT. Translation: CASSPPWGTDTQYF.

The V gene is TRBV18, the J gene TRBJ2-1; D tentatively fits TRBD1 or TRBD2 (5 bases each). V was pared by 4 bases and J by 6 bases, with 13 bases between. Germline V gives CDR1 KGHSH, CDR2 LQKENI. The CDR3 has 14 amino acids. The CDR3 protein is CASSQWGTTNEQFF. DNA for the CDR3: TGTGCCAGCTCACAGTGGGGGACGACCAATGAGCAGTTCTTC. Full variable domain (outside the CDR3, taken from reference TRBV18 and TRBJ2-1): NAGVMQNPRHLVRRRGQEARLRCSPMKGHSHVYWYRQLPEEGLKFMVYLQKENIIDESGMPKERFSAEFPKEGPSILRIQQVVRGDSAAYFCASSQWGTTNEQFFGPGTRLTVL.

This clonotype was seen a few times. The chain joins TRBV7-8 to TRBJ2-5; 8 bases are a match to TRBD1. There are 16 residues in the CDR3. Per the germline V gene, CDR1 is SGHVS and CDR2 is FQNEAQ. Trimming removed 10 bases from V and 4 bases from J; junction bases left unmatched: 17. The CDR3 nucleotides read TGTGCCACCGCCAAACCCAGGACAGGGCCGATAGAGACCCAGTACTTC. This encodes CATAKPRTGPIETQYF.

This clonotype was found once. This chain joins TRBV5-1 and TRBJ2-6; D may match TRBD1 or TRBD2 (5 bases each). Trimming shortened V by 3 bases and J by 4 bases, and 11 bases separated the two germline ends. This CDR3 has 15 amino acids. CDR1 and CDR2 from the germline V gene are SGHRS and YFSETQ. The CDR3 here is CASSWGPGGANVLTF. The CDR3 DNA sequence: TGCGCCAGCAGCTGGGGACCAGGCGGGGCCAACGTCCTGACTTTC.

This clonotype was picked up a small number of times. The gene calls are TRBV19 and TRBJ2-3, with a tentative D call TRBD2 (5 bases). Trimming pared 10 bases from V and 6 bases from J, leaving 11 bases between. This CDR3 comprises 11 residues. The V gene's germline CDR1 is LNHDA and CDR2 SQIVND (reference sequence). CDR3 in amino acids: CATRGSDTQYF. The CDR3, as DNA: TGTGCCACCAGAGGGAGTGATACGCAGTATTTT.

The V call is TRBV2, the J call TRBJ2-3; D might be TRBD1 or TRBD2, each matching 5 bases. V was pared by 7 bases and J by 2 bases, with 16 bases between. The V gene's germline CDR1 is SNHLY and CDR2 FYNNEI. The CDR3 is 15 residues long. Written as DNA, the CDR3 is TGTGCCAGCACCAAGGGGAGTTGGAACACAGATACGCAGTATTTT. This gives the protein CASTKGSWNTDTQYF.